These T cell receptor beta chains were read from a single sample in a study of blood T cells in healthy people across ages. TCRdb reprocessed the 5' RACE reads via MiXCR and lists one record per CDR3 protein. Among roughly 1.5 million distinct CDR3 sequences listed, about 45% were seen once. Sequencing used blood. The source is a woman in her late teens or twenties in good health. CDR3s include the opening cysteine and the closing phenylalanine or tryptophan. Fields, in order: clone size, V gene, J gene, D gene, CDR3 DNA, CDR3 protein. D genes are given only for firm matches. Size values are once, few and many counts, or a class for expanded clones, and some rows have none.

-,TRBV15,TRBJ1-1,-,TGTGCCACCAGCGGATACAATTACCGGGCTTTCTTT,CATSGYNYRAFF
few,TRBV5-5,TRBJ2-7,TRBD2,TGTGCCAGCAGCTTGTTGGTAGCGGGAGGCCCCTACGAGCAGTACTTC,CASSLLVAGGPYEQYF
-,TRBV3-1,TRBJ2-7,-,TGTGCCAGCAGTCCACAGGCATACACCTACGAGCAGTACTTC,CASSPQAYTYEQYF
-,TRBV20-1,TRBJ1-5,TRBD1,TGCAGTGCTAAGGCGGACAGGGGCAATCAGCCCCAGCATTTT,CSAKADRGNQPQHF
once,TRBV6-5,TRBJ2-1,-,TGTGCCAGCGGAAACGGGGAAAACAATGAGCAGTTCTTC,CASGNGENNEQFF
-,TRBV4-1,TRBJ2-3,-,TGCGCCAGCAGCCAAGGGACAAACCAACGCACAGATACGCAGTATTTT,CASSQGTNQRTDTQYF
few,TRBV7-9,TRBJ1-5,-,TGTGCCAGCAGCTTACTGGGGGACAATCAGCCCCAGCATTTT,CASSLLGDNQPQHF
many,TRBV6-2/TRBV6-3,TRBJ2-7,TRBD2,TGTGCCAGCAGCTCTGCGGGGGGTTCCTACGAGCAGTACTTC,CASSSAGGSYEQYF
-,TRBV7-2,TRBJ2-5,TRBD2,TGTGCCAGCAGCCTCCAAGCGGGAAGGCTTTTTGATGAGCAGTACTTC,CASSLQAGRLFDEQYF
many,TRBV5-1,TRBJ1-1,-,TGCGCCAGCAGCTTGGCAAGCACTGAAGCTTTCTTT,CASSLASTEAFF
-,TRBV27,TRBJ2-2,TRBD1,TGTGCCAGCAGAGATAACAGGGGGCACGGGGAGCTGTTTTTT,CASRDNRGHGELFF
-,TRBV5-6,TRBJ2-1,TRBD2,TGTGCCAGCAGCTTGAGTCTAGCGGGTGGTGAGCAGTTCTTC,CASSLSLAGGEQFF
few,TRBV2,TRBJ2-3,-,TGTGCCAGCAGCGGTGCTTTCTCTTCTAGCACAGATACGCAGTATTTT,CASSGAFSSSTDTQYF
-,TRBV20-1,TRBJ2-1,TRBD2,TGCAGTGCTAGAATGGGACTAGCGCCGAGCTCCTACAATGAGCAGTTCTTC,CSARMGLAPSSYNEQFF
-,TRBV21-1,TRBJ2-1,-,TGTGCCAGCAGCAAAGAAGGACTAGCGGGAGTCTACAATGAGCAGTTCTTC,CASSKEGLAGVYNEQFF
-,TRBV7-2,TRBJ2-3,-,TGTGCCAGCAGCCCAGACGGATTCACAGATACGCAGTATTTT,CASSPDGFTDTQYF
few,TRBV24-1,TRBJ2-1,-,TGTGCCACCAGTGATTTGAGGCAGGTGAACAATGAGCAGTTCTTC,CATSDLRQVNNEQFF
-,TRBV27,TRBJ2-7,-,TGTGCCAGCAGTTTAAGAGTCCTAAGGTACGAGCAGTACTTC,CASSLRVLRYEQYF
-,TRBV5-1,TRBJ2-2,TRBD2,TGCGCCAGCAGCCACGGACTAGCGGGCACCGGGGAGCTGTTTTTT,CASSHGLAGTGELFF
-,TRBV12-3/TRBV12-4,TRBJ2-7,-,TGTGCCAGCAGTTTCGGAGGGGGCCCCCTCTCCTACGAGCAGTACTTC,CASSFGGGPLSYEQYF
-,TRBV6-1,TRBJ1-5,-,TGTGCCAGCAGTGAGAGGCAGGGGAACGTTGGTCAGCCCCAGCATTTT,CASSERQGNVGQPQHF
-,TRBV19,TRBJ2-3,TRBD2,TGTGCCAGTACCTTAGCGGGAAGCACACGAGATACGCAGTATTTT,CASTLAGSTRDTQYF
-,TRBV7-8,TRBJ2-1,-,TGTGCCAGCAGCTTAGATATCTACTTCTCCTACAATGAGCAGTTCTTC,CASSLDIYFSYNEQFF
-,TRBV4-2,TRBJ1-5,-,TGTGCCAGCAGCCAAGATCATCTTGGGGGTCAGCCCCAGCATTTT,CASSQDHLGGQPQHF
-,TRBV29-1,TRBJ1-1,-,TGCAGCGTTGGGGGGGAAGTGGTTGAAGCTTTCTTT,CSVGGEVVEAFF
-,TRBV4-3,TRBJ2-1,TRBD2,TGCGCCAGCAGCCAAGATGGACCTTTTGCGGGGGGGCCGGGGAATGAGCAGTTCTTC,CASSQDGPFAGGPGNEQFF
-,TRBV20-1,TRBJ2-7,TRBD1,TGCAGTGTCGGGACAGACCCCCTCAATGAGCAGTACTTC,CSVGTDPLNEQYF
-,TRBV30,TRBJ2-7,-,TGTGCCTGGAGTACAGGGTACGAGCAGTACTTC,CAWSTGYEQYF
few,TRBV20-1,TRBJ2-3,-,TGCAGTGCCCTTTCCCTGCGGGGGCTAGGCACAGATACGCAGTATTTT,CSALSLRGLGTDTQYF
-,TRBV12-3/TRBV12-4,TRBJ1-1,-,TGTGCCAGCAGTGTGACAGCGAACACTGAAGCTTTCTTT,CASSVTANTEAFF
few,TRBV27,TRBJ2-3,TRBD2,TGTGCCAGCAGGGGACTAGCGGGAATAGATACGCAGTATTTT,CASRGLAGIDTQYF
-,TRBV20-1,TRBJ2-1,TRBD2,TGCAGTGCTAGTGCTAGCGGCTCCTACAATGAGCAGTTCTTC,CSASASGSYNEQFF
-,TRBV4-1,TRBJ2-1,TRBD2,TGCGCCAGCAGCCAATTTTTAGCGGGGCTCTCCTACAATGAGCAGTTCTTC,CASSQFLAGLSYNEQFF
-,TRBV13,TRBJ2-7,-,TGTGCCAGCAGCTTAGAGGAGGGTAGAACCTACAATGAGCAGTACTTC,CASSLEEGRTYNEQYF
few,TRBV20-1,TRBJ2-1,TRBD1,TGCAGTGCTAGGGGACAGTACTCCTACAATGAGCAGTTCTTC,CSARGQYSYNEQFF
-,TRBV20-1,TRBJ1-5,TRBD1,TGCAGTGCTAAGCCGGGACAGGGGGCTCGGCAGCCCCAGCATTTT,CSAKPGQGARQPQHF
few,TRBV7-2,TRBJ2-7,-,TGTGCCAGCAGCTTAGAGGGTCGGGGCGTCTACGAGCAGTACTTC,CASSLEGRGVYEQYF
-,TRBV7-9,TRBJ2-7,-,TGTGCCAGCAGCTTTCGCTCGGAGGGCTACGAGCAGTACTTC,CASSFRSEGYEQYF
-,TRBV27,TRBJ2-3,-,TGTGCCAGCAGTTATATCAACACAGATACGCAGTATTTT,CASSYINTDTQYF
-,TRBV7-9,TRBJ1-4,-,TGTGCCAGCAGCACAGCAAGGGAAATGAGCGAAAAACTGTTTTTT,CASSTAREMSEKLFF
-,TRBV20-1,TRBJ2-7,TRBD2,TGCAGTGCTAGAGATCCCCGGACTAGCGGGGGGGCCTTCTACTACGAGCAGTACTTC,CSARDPRTSGGAFYYEQYF
few,TRBV6-5,TRBJ2-3,-,TGTGCCAGCAGTTACTCATCGGGGTTTACGCAGTATTTT,CASSYSSGFTQYF